The TCR beta chain described here comes from a study of blood T cell repertoires in COVID-19. Germline V CDR1 and CDR2: SEHNR, FQNEAQ (reference sequence). The CDR3 runs 15 residues. Trimming took off 1 base at V and 2 bases at J, with 12 bases between the two ends. Measured with immunoSEQ multiplex PCR; TCRdb has only the in-frame clones, and not every one. This table holds over 60,000 clones, approximately 80% found once. The sequenced material came from peripheral blood. The chain uses TRBV7-9 and TRBJ2-7; possibly TRBD1 for D (5 bases). The TCR comes from a man in his fifties or sixties with COVID-19, enrolled during active disease. CDR3 in DNA: TGTGCCAGCAGCTTAGTACAGGCGATAGCCTACGAGCAGTACTTC. Translated, it gives CASSLVQAIAYEQYF. The full variable domain, its missing parts supplied by reference TRBV7-9 and TRBJ2-7, is DTGVSQNPRHKITKRGQNVTFRCDPISEHNRLYWYRQTLGQGPEFLTYFQNEAQLEKSRLLSDRFSAERPKGSFSTLEIQRTEQGDSAMYLCASSLVQAIAYEQYFGPGTRLTVT.